The present TCR beta chain was sequenced within a study of blood T cell repertoires in COVID-19. For the study at large: Nucleic acid was either cDNA or gDNA, and it came from T cells, B-cell-depleted T cells, or PBMCs.

From germline, CDR1 is LGHNA and CDR2 YSLEER. The CDR3 totals 15 residues. The V gene lost 1 base and the J gene lost 5 bases, with 14 bases spanning the gap. Clones were read by immunoSEQ multiplex PCR, and TCRdb kept only the in-frame ones, dropping some. The table records approximately 180,000 clones, 80% to 90% of them present only once. Sequencing was performed on peripheral blood. The chain joins TRBV4-3 to TRBJ2-5; possible D gene TRBD2, 6 bases. The TCR originated in a human donor with active or convalescent COVID-19. The donor label of this sample is uncertain. The CDR3 sequence: CASSQGRAGGETQYF. The CDR3 nucleotides read TGCGCCAGCAGCCAAGGCAGGGCCGGGGGTGAGACCCAGTACTTC.